In this sample, the clone carrying this TCR beta chain turned up many times. Its antigen is not known. One end of the junction is discordant with germline, which a read error may explain. This entry belongs to a study of regulatory T cells in long-lasting Graves disease. The overall study: For under 3 months, newly diagnosed Graves' patients had been taking antithyroid drugs. The study, taken as a whole, reports: Among persistent patients, a larger number of public clonotypes were shared (approximately 3,000) than among newly diagnosed patients (just over 950).

The CDR3 totals 15 residues. Germline loops: CDR1 SQVTM, CDR2 ANQGSEA. Time point described: newly diagnosed GD, antithyroid drugs for less than 3 months. The authors made the TCR library using RNA they extracted from PBMCs. Around 9 milliliters of peripheral blood were drawn into EDTA tubes. Arm-PCR of CDR3 regions with iRepertoire HTBI primers generated TCR beta libraries. In TCRdb, the multiplex PCR reads were re-called with MiXCR into one record per CDR3 protein. This sample has 450,000 to 600,000 distinct CDR3 sequences, with less than 15% found just once. The same specimen was also included in a second study, on T cells in Graves' hyperthyroidism and ophthalmopathy. That source notes: A first-round RT-PCR of the TCR CDR3 used the HTBI primer set.

The source of this sequence is a man under 40 with Graves disease. The genes are TRBV29-1 and TRBJ2-3; TRBD2 aligns across 7 bases. The sample in question was peripheral blood mononuclear cells (PBMCs), obtained at new diagnosis, from a patient treated with antithyroid drugs. CDR3 nucleotides: TGCAGCGTTCAAGACTGGACTAGGAGCGCAGATACGCAGTATTTT. Translation: CSVQDWTRSADTQYF.